Shown below are 10 T cell receptor beta chains from a single sample sequenced in a study of cytomegalovirus exposure and HLA in healthy donors. Vbeta (60) and Jbeta (13) primers were used in the PCR. The protocol was immunoSEQ multiplex PCR, while the TCRdb copy is restricted to in-frame clones and leaves out a portion. The table shows about 120,000 clones, with 60% to 80% occurring only once. Input material: PBMCs. The receptors were sampled from a man between 18 and 29 years old in good health and CMV-seropositive.

This chain joins TRBV11-3 and TRBJ2-7, with 13 positions matching TRBD2. CDR3 length equals 16 residues. The V gene's germline CDR1 is SGHNT and CDR2 YENEEA. Losses at the gene ends were 5 bases for V and 3 bases for J; bases not matched to a gene: 7. Here the CDR3 DNA reads TGTGCCAGCAGCCCGCGGACTAGCGGGGGCCTCTACGAGCAGTACTTC. As protein: CASSPRTSGGLYEQYF.

The chain recombines TRBV27 with TRBJ1-5; possibly TRBD1 for D (6 bases). The V gene lost 0 bases and the J gene lost 5 bases, with 20 bases spanning the gap. CDR1 and CDR2 from the germline V gene are MNHEY and SMNVEV (reference sequence). CDR3 size: 18 residues. CDR3 sequence: CASSLSIPRGVGDQPQHF. CDR3 DNA sequence: TGTGCCAGCAGTTTATCGATTCCCAGGGGAGTGGGCGATCAGCCCCAGCATTTT.

This chain joins TRBV7-2 and TRBJ2-3, with 8 nucleotides matching TRBD2. Germline-derived CDR1 and CDR2 are SGHTA and FQGNSA. V was clipped by 4 bases and J by 4 bases; unmatched bases: 7. The CDR3 sequence is 15 residues long. CDR3 DNA: TGTGCCAGCAGCTCGTCGGCGGGGGGTTCAGATACGCAGTATTTT. Amino acids: CASSSSAGGSDTQYF.

Of note for this clone: One base away lies a much larger clone, so this may be a sequencing read error. The chain recombines TRBV7-9 with TRBJ2-3; 9 nucleotides align to TRBD2. Germline V gene sequence: CDR1 SEHNR, CDR2 FQNEAQ (reference sequence). V trimming: 1 base; J trimming: 6 bases; junction bases outside the gene matches: 2. The CDR3 is 14 residues long. CDR3 sequence: CASSLGLAGDTQYF. The DNA of the CDR3 is TGTGCCAGCAGCTTAGGGCTAGCGGGGGATACGCAGTATTTT.

The chain carries TRBV4-2 and TRBJ1-2; tentative D call: TRBD1 (5 bases). V lost 0 bases, J lost 0 bases, and 11 bases lay in between. There are 16 residues in the CDR3. Germline CDR1 is LGHNA and CDR2 is YNFKEQ. The CDR3 DNA reads as TGTGCCAGCAGCCAAGAAAGGGGTTCCACTAACTATGGCTACACCTTC. Its protein product is CASSQERGSTNYGYTF.

This chain links TRBV18 with TRBJ2-7; 8 positions agree with TRBD1. J was trimmed by 1 base and V by 5 bases; bases with no gene match: 7. This CDR3 is built from 15 residues. The germline gives CDR1 KGHSH, CDR2 LQKENI. For the CDR3, the DNA is TGTGCCAGCTCATCCACAGGGGGTTCTTCCTACGAGCAGTACTTC. It encodes CASSSTGGSSYEQYF. The whole variable domain, filled in from reference TRBV18 and TRBJ2-7, reads NAGVMQNPRHLVRRRGQEARLRCSPMKGHSHVYWYRQLPEEGLKFMVYLQKENIIDESGMPKERFSAEFPKEGPSILRIQQVVRGDSAAYFCASSSTGGSSYEQYFGPGTRLTVT.

This clone has only a few counts. The chain recombines TRBV5-1 with TRBJ2-5, with D possibly being TRBD2 (5 bases). The CDR3 contains 12 residues. V was trimmed by 5 bases and J by 4 bases, leaving 9 bases between them. Germline V CDR1 and CDR2: SGHRS, YFSETQ. The CDR3 coding sequence is TGCGCCAGCAGTTGGGGAGCAGAGACCCAGTACTTC. Translating gives CASSWGAETQYF. The full variable domain, rest sourced from reference TRBV5-1 and TRBJ2-5, is KAGVTQTPRYLIKTRGQQVTLSCSPISGHRSVSWYQQTPGQGLQFLFEYFSETQRNKGNFPGRFSGRQFSNSRSEMNVSTLELGDSALYLCASSWGAETQYFGPGTRLLVL.

This clone was seen a handful of times. The CDR3 sequence: CASGTGTGELFF. The CDR3 coding sequence is TGTGCCAGCGGGACAGGGACCGGGGAGCTGTTTTTT. This chain uses TRBV5-4 with TRBJ2-2; 9 positions agree with TRBD1. Trimming cost V 7 bases and J 5 bases; bases outside gene matches: 0. CDR1 is SGHNT and CDR2 is YYREEE in the germline V gene (reference sequence). The CDR3 covers 12 residues.

The rearrangement uses TRBV7-2 and TRBJ2-3; 8 bases are shared with TRBD1. Looked up from germline, CDR1 is SGHTA and CDR2 is FQGNSA. V shed 6 bases and J 2 bases; nucleotides not matched to a gene: 10. The CDR3 is 16 amino acids. CDR3 sequence: CASSPNGQGTTDTQYF. CDR3 DNA sequence: TGTGCCAGCAGTCCCAACGGACAGGGAACCACAGATACGCAGTATTTT. The whole variable domain, filled in from reference TRBV7-2 and TRBJ2-3, reads GAGVSQSPSNKVTEKGKDVELRCDPISGHTALYWYRQSLGQGLEFLIYFQGNSAPDKSGLPSDRFSAERTGGSVSTLTIQRTQQEDSAVYLCASSPNGQGTTDTQYFGPGTRLTVL.

The chain uses TRBV6-1 and TRBJ1-4; D is unresolved. The CDR3 is 15 amino acids. V was cut by 4 bases and J by 4 bases, with 13 bases left in between. Germline V gene data show CDR1 as MNHNS and CDR2 as SASEGT. For the CDR3, the DNA is TGTGCCAGCAGTGCCTCTAGACGGGGTAATGAAAAACTGTTTTTT. Translated, it gives CASSASRRGNEKLFF.